This T cell receptor (beta chain) was documented in a study of neoadjuvant anti-PD-1 for oral cavity cancer. This clone was observed a handful of times. Its antigen is still unknown. The length of the CDR3 is 14 residues. Losses at the gene ends were 6 bases for V and 5 bases for J; bases not matched to a gene: 9. The germline gives CDR1 MNHNY, CDR2 SVGAGI (reference sequence). Study-level findings and limits: Each response group had just a few patients in TCR analyses.

Assay used: immunoSEQ multiplex PCR; TCRdb lists only in-frame clones, some missing. This sample yields about 15,000 clones, of which under 75% are seen a single time; roughly 3.1% belongs to the top ten. This sequence joins TRBV6-6 and TRBJ2-5, with TRBD2 matching over 7 bases. Specimen: PBMCs, collected before nivolumab (anti-PD-1) treatment. This receptor was identified in a person between 40 and 85 years old with oral cavity squamous cell carcinoma. In DNA form, the CDR3 reads TGTGCCAGCAGGGATCGGACTAGGGAGGAGACCCAGTACTTC. Residues: CASRDRTREETQYF.